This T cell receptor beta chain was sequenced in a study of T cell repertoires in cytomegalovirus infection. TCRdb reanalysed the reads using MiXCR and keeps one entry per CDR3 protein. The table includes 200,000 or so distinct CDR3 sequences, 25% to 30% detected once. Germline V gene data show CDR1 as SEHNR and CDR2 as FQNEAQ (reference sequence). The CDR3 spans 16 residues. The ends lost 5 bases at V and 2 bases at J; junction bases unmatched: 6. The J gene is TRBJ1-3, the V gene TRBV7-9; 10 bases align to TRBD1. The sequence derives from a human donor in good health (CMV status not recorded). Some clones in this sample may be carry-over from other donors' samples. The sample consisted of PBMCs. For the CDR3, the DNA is TGTGCCAGCAGCGTCCGGGACAGGGGTCCTGGAAACACCATATATTTT. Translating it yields CASSVRDRGPGNTIYF.